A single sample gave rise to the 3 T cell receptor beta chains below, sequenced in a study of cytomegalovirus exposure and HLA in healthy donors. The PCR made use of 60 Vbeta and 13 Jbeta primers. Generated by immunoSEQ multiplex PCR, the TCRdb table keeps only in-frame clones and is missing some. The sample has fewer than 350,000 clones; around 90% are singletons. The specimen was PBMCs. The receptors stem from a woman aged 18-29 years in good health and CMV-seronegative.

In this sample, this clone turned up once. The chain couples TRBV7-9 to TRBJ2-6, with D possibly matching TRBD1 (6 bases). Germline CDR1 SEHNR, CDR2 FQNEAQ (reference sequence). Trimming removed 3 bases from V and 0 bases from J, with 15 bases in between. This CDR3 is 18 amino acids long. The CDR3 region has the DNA TGTGCCAGCAGCTTTATCCTTGGGGGCTTCTCTGGGGCCAACGTCCTGACTTTC. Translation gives CASSFILGGFSGANVLTF.

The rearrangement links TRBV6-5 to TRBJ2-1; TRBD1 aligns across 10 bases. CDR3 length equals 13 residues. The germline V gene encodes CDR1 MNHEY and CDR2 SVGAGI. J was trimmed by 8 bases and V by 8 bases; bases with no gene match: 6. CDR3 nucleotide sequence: TGTGCCAGCCGACAGGGGGCTCTGGATGAGCAGTTCTTC. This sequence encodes CASRQGALDEQFF.

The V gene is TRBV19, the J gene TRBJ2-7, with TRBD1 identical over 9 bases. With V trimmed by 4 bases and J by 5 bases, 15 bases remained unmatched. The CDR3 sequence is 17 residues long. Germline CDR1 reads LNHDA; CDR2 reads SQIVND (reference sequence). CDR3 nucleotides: TGTGCCAGTAGTAATCCCGGAGGCGGGGACAGGGCCCACGAGCAGTACTTC. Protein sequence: CASSNPGGGDRAHEQYF.